This T cell receptor (beta chain) comes out of a study of OX40 agonist ivuxolimab in advanced cancers. Across the study: Patients were dosed with the agonistic anti-OX40 (CD134) antibody ivuxolimab. Among those enrolled, mean age was around 60 years (range 23 to 79) and about 81% were male.

Generated by immunoSEQ multiplex PCR, the TCRdb table keeps only in-frame clones and is missing some. The repertoire holds 40,000 to 55,000 clones, with nearly 90% as singletons. This CDR3 is 15 amino acids long. The V gene lost 3 bases and the J gene lost 0 bases, with 12 bases spanning the gap. Germline V lookup: CDR1 MDHEN, CDR2 SYDVKM. Exclusion applied to patients with autoimmune disease history or systemic immunosuppression. Study-level points and caveats: CD4+ T cells averaged fewer expanded clones than CD8+ T cells.

In regard to this clone: Its antigen remains unidentified.

The source is an adult with an advanced solid tumor such as melanoma, head and neck, liver or kidney cancer. The gene calls are TRBV28 and TRBJ2-7, with D perhaps TRBD1 or TRBD2 (5 bases each). The sequencing here drew on CD4+ or CD8+ T cells sorted from blood, taken in a trial of the OX40 agonist ivuxolimab. This chain's CDR3 is CASSFVGGGSYEQYF. The DNA for the CDR3 is TGTGCCAGCAGTTTTGTTGGGGGTGGCTCCTACGAGCAGTACTTC.